Below, one T cell receptor (beta chain) is given with its context. These data originate in a study of blood T cell repertoires in COVID-19. Overall study: Donors in the United States, Italy and Spain gave samples during acute or convalescent COVID-19.

Per the authors' pipeline: Reference gene primer amplification gave estimated nucleated cell counts. Some clones are missing from TCRdb's copy, which holds only in-frame ones; the method was immunoSEQ multiplex PCR. D and trimming were read from the DNA, whereas the V and J calls and clone size are those reported in that table. The sample yields around 180,000 clones, under 80% seen once. V was pared by 1 base and J by 4 bases, with 4 bases of the junction left unmatched. Germline values: CDR1 MNHNS, CDR2 SASEGT. This CDR3 spans 15 amino acids. Material for sequencing was PBMCs or T cells enriched from blood (not recorded which). This TCR derives from a woman aged 50 to 65 with acute COVID-19. The V gene is TRBV6-1, the J gene TRBJ2-4; TRBD2 matches at 7 bases. The chain's CDR3 is CASSEGGGGKNIQYF. As DNA, the CDR3 is TGTGCCAGCAGTGAAGGGGGGGGAGGGAAAAACATTCAGTACTTC.